Listed below are T cell receptor beta chains from one sample, sequenced in a study of T cell repertoires in cytomegalovirus infection. No antigen is known for these receptors. One entry per CDR3 protein, called by TCRdb with MiXCR from the reads. The data hold about 220,000 distinct CDR3 sequences, with about 39% observed a single time. The material sequenced was CD8+ T cells from cultured PBMCs, taken from culture after CMV antigen stimulation. The receptors derive from a human donor in good health (CMV status not recorded). Some clones in this sample may be carry-over from other donors' samples. CDR3s include the opening cysteine and the closing phenylalanine or tryptophan. The D gene is left open where the match is weak. A row's size may be missing; if present it is once, few, many or a size class.

NA	TRBV7-9	NA	TRBJ2-3	CASSSKDQRGDTQYF	TGTGCCAGCAGCTCCAAGGACCAAAGGGGAGATACGCAGTATTTT
NA	TRBV2	NA	TRBJ2-7	CASSGPITYGQYF	TGTGCCAGCAGCGGACCGATTACCTACGGGCAGTACTTC
NA	TRBV19	TRBD2	TRBJ2-1	CASSIDPRTGGRHEQFF	TGTGCCAGTAGTATAGATCCCAGGACGGGAGGACGCCATGAGCAGTTCTTC
few	TRBV7-9	NA	TRBJ2-7	CASSSQGENEQYF	TGTGCCAGCAGCTCCCAGGGAGAAAACGAGCAGTACTTC
few	TRBV12-3/TRBV12-4	NA	TRBJ2-3	CASSPIVDTQYF	TGTGCCAGCAGCCCTATAGTAGATACGCAGTATTTT
few	TRBV11-2	NA	TRBJ2-1	CASSLVSGEQFF	TGTGCCAGCAGCTTAGTATCGGGGGAGCAGTTCTTC
few	TRBV20-1	NA	TRBJ1-3	CSARDANRDMGIPNTIYF	TGCAGTGCTAGAGATGCCAATCGGGACATGGGAATCCCAAACACCATATATTTT
few	TRBV4-1	NA	TRBJ2-1	CASSQREISYNEQFF	TGCGCCAGCAGCCAACGGGAGATCTCCTACAATGAGCAGTTCTTC
few	TRBV6-1	NA	TRBJ2-5	CASFAETQYF	TGTGCCAGCTTCGCAGAGACCCAGTACTTC
few	TRBV27	TRBD1	TRBJ1-6	CASRQILRGQDNSPLHF	TGTGCCAGCAGGCAAATTCTCAGGGGGCAGGATAATTCACCCCTCCACTTT
NA	TRBV27	NA	TRBJ1-5	CASSLGMSNQPQHF	TGTGCCAGCAGTCTCGGGATGAGCAATCAGCCCCAGCATTTT
NA	TRBV7-6	TRBD2	TRBJ2-1	CASSPRTSGPYNEQFF	TGTGCCAGCAGCCCACGGACTAGCGGGCCTTACAATGAGCAGTTCTTC
NA	TRBV29-1	NA	TRBJ1-5	CSVDGGPNQPQHF	TGCAGCGTTGACGGCGGCCCCAATCAGCCCCAGCATTTT
NA	TRBV9	NA	TRBJ2-1	CASSNRIELADVSNEQFF	TGTGCCAGCAGCAATCGAATTGAACTAGCAGACGTCTCCAATGAGCAGTTCTTC
NA	TRBV11-2	NA	TRBJ1-1	CASSSWTVELNTEAFF	TGTGCCAGCAGCTCTTGGACAGTAGAATTGAACACTGAAGCTTTCTTT
few	TRBV12-3/TRBV12-4	NA	TRBJ1-5	CASSPQVSNQPQHF	TGTGCCAGCAGTCCACAGGTTAGCAATCAGCCCCAGCATTTT
NA	TRBV15	TRBD2	TRBJ2-5	CATSSGTNSQETQYF	TGTGCCACCAGCAGCGGGACTAACAGCCAAGAGACCCAGTACTTC
NA	TRBV7-9	NA	TRBJ2-1	CASSLGTWEQFF	TGTGCCAGCAGCTTAGGGACATGGGAGCAGTTCTTC
NA	TRBV5-6	TRBD1	TRBJ2-1	CASSLVWDRGNEQFF	TGTGCCAGCAGCTTGGTTTGGGACAGGGGCAATGAGCAGTTCTTC
NA	TRBV7-3	NA	TRBJ2-1	CASSAGDRGPYNEQFF	TGTGCCAGCAGCGCGGGGGACCGGGGGCCCTACAATGAGCAGTTCTTC
NA	TRBV6-2/TRBV6-3	TRBD2	TRBJ2-2	CASSKGLASYTGELFF	TGTGCCAGCAGTAAAGGACTAGCGAGTTACACCGGGGAGCTGTTTTTT
few	TRBV12-3/TRBV12-4	TRBD1	TRBJ1-1	CASSVEGGSHYEAFF	TGTGCCAGCAGTGTAGAAGGGGGCTCCCACTACGAAGCTTTCTTT
few	TRBV4-1	TRBD2	TRBJ2-2	CASSQDLAGTGELFF	TGCGCCAGCAGCCAAGATCTAGCGGGTACCGGGGAGCTGTTTTTT
NA	TRBV19	TRBD1	TRBJ1-4	CASSPPGQGAPNEKLFF	TGTGCCAGTAGCCCGCCGGGACAGGGGGCCCCTAATGAAAAACTGTTTTTT
few	TRBV6-1	TRBD2	TRBJ2-1	CASTYRRREPFYNEQFF	TGTGCCAGCACCTACCGGAGGCGGGAGCCTTTCTACAATGAGCAGTTCTTC
many	TRBV7-2	NA	TRBJ1-5	CASSLGPTLSNQPQHF	TGTGCCAGCAGCTTAGGCCCGACACTTAGCAATCAGCCCCAGCATTTT
NA	TRBV7-9	NA	TRBJ2-5	CASSLKASVEQETQYF	TGTGCCAGCAGTCTCAAGGCGAGCGTTGAACAAGAGACCCAGTACTTC
NA	TRBV7-6	NA	TRBJ2-1	CASSLPTGVYNEQFF	TGTGCCAGCAGCTTACCCACCGGGGTATACAATGAGCAGTTCTTC
few	TRBV4-2	TRBD2	TRBJ2-7	CASSPEEGGSIYEQYF	TGTGCCAGCAGCCCCGAAGAGGGCGGGAGTATCTACGAGCAGTACTTC
NA	TRBV15	NA	TRBJ1-4	CATSRGEAATNEKLFF	TGTGCCACCAGCAGAGGGGAGGCAGCAACTAATGAAAAACTGTTTTTT
NA	TRBV7-8	NA	TRBJ1-2	CASSPSRSQGNYGYTF	TGTGCCAGCAGCCCCTCACGTAGTCAGGGAAACTATGGCTACACCTTC
NA	TRBV7-6	NA	TRBJ2-3	CASSPPRAIADTQYF	TGTGCCAGCAGCCCGCCTAGGGCTATCGCAGATACGCAGTATTTT
NA	TRBV7-2	NA	TRBJ2-5	CASSSGLKETQYF	TGTGCCAGCAGCTCGGGACTCAAAGAGACCCAGTACTTC
few	TRBV7-9	NA	TRBJ2-2	CASSSPRGPGTGELFF	TGTGCCAGCAGCTCCCCCCGGGGGCCGGGCACCGGGGAGCTGTTTTTT
NA	TRBV11-2	NA	TRBJ1-1	CASSFPLRGENTEAFF	TGTGCCAGCAGCTTCCCCTTGCGGGGTGAGAACACTGAAGCTTTCTTT
NA	TRBV27	NA	TRBJ1-2	CASSPSPANYGYTF	TGTGCCAGCAGTCCATCGCCTGCGAACTATGGCTACACCTTC
once	TRBV6-8	TRBD2	TRBJ2-5	CASSTGLAGAIGETQYF	TGTGCCAGCAGTACGGGCCTAGCGGGGGCCATAGGGGAGACCCAGTACTTC
NA	TRBV28	TRBD2	TRBJ2-7	CASSPGLVLEQYF	TGTGCCAGCAGTCCGGGACTAGTGCTCGAGCAGTACTTC
once	TRBV4-1	TRBD1	TRBJ2-1	CASSQGVTEQFF	TGCGCCAGCAGTCAGGGGGTGACTGAGCAGTTCTTC
many	TRBV7-8	NA	TRBJ2-1	CASSLAQGGHYNEQFF	TGTGCCAGCAGCTTAGCGCAAGGGGGACACTACAATGAGCAGTTCTTC
NA	TRBV7-4	TRBD1	TRBJ2-3	CASSILQGKAGTDTQYF	TGTGCCAGCAGCATCCTACAGGGGAAAGCAGGCACAGATACGCAGTATTTT
few	TRBV7-3	TRBD2	TRBJ2-3	CASSSTGTSGTYTDTQYF	TGTGCCAGCAGCTCGACCGGGACTAGCGGGACCTACACAGATACGCAGTATTTT
NA	TRBV24-1	TRBD1	TRBJ1-5	CATSGTGVGDQPQHF	TGTGCCACCAGCGGTACAGGGGTGGGGGATCAGCCCCAGCATTTT
few	TRBV7-8	NA	TRBJ2-3	CASSLLRVGTDTQYF	TGTGCCAGCAGCTTACTCAGGGTGGGGACAGATACGCAGTATTTT
NA	TRBV7-3	TRBD1	TRBJ2-5	CASSSRDRETQYF	TGTGCCAGCAGCTCCAGGGACAGAGAGACCCAGTACTTC
NA	TRBV20-1	TRBD2	TRBJ2-2	CSARGAPGTRNTGELFF	TGCAGTGCTAGAGGGGCCCCCGGGACTAGGAACACCGGGGAGCTGTTTTTT
NA	TRBV11-2	TRBD1	TRBJ2-3	CASSLPGQRSGDTQYF	TGTGCCAGCAGCTTACCGGGACAGAGGTCAGGAGATACGCAGTATTTT
NA	TRBV28	NA	TRBJ2-3	CASSLEQHTDTQYF	TGTGCCAGCAGTTTAGAACAGCACACAGATACGCAGTATTTT
few	TRBV4-1	NA	TRBJ1-5	CASSLRVGVDNQPQHF	TGCGCCAGCAGCCTCAGAGTTGGGGTCGACAATCAGCCCCAGCATTTT
NA	TRBV7-6	NA	TRBJ2-3	CASSTRDLPDTKYF	TGTGCCAGCAGCACCCGGGACTTGCCAGATACGAAGTATTTT
NA	TRBV7-3	NA	TRBJ1-6	CASSLSSYNSPLHF	TGTGCCAGCAGCCTTAGCTCCTATAATTCACCCCTCCACTTT